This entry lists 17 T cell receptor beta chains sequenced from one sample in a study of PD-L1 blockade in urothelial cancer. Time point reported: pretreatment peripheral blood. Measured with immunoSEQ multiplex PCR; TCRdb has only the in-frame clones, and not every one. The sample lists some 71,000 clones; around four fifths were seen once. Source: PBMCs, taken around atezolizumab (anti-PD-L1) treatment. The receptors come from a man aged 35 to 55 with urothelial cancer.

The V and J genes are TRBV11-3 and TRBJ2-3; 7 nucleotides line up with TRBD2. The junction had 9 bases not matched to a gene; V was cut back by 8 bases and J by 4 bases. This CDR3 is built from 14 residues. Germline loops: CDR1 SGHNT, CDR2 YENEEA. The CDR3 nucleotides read TGTGCCAGCGGCTGGGGCGGGAGATCAGATACGCAGTATTTT. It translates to CASGWGGRSDTQYF.

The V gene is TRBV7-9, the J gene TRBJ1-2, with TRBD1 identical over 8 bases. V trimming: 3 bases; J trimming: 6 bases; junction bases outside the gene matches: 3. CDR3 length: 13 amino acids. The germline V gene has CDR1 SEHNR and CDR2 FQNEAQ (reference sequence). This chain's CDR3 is CASSFAGGDGYTF. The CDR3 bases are TGTGCCAGCAGCTTTGCAGGGGGCGATGGCTACACCTTC.

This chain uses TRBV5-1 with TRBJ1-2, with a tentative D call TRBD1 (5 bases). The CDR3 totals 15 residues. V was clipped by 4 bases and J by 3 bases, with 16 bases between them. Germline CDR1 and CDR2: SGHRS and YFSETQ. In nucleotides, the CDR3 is TGCGCCAGCAGCCCCCTGGGGGGACGGGACTATGGCTACACCTTC. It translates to CASSPLGGRDYGYTF. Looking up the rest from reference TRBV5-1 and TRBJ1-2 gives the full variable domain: KAGVTQTPRYLIKTRGQQVTLSCSPISGHRSVSWYQQTPGQGLQFLFEYFSETQRNKGNFPGRFSGRQFSNSRSEMNVSTLELGDSALYLCASSPLGGRDYGYTFGSGTRLTVV.

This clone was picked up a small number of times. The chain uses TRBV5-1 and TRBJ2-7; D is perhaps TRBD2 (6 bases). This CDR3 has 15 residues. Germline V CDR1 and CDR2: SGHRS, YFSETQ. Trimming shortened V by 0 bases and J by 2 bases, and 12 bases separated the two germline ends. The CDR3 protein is CASSLVRETPYEQYF. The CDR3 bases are TGCGCCAGCAGCTTGGTCCGGGAGACTCCCTACGAGCAGTACTTC.

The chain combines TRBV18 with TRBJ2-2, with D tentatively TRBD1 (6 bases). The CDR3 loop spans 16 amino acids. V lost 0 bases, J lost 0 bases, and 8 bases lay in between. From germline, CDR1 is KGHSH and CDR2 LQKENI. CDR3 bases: TGTGCCAGCTCACCACCAGGGACACCGAACACCGGGGAGCTGTTTTTT. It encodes CASSPPGTPNTGELFF. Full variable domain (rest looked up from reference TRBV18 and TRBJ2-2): NAGVMQNPRHLVRRRGQEARLRCSPMKGHSHVYWYRQLPEEGLKFMVYLQKENIIDESGMPKERFSAEFPKEGPSILRIQQVVRGDSAAYFCASSPPGTPNTGELFFGEGSRLTVL.

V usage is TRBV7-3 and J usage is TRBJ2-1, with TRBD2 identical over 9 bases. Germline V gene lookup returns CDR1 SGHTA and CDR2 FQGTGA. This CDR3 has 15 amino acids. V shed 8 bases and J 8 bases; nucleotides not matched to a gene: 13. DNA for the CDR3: TGTGCCAGCGGGCGGGGCCAGCGGGAGGTTGATGAGCAGTTCTTC. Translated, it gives CASGRGQREVDEQFF.

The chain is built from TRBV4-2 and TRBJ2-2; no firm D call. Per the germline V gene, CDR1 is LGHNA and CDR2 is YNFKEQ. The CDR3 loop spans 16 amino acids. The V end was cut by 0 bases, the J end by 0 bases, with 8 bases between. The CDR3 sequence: CASSQDTAANTGELFF. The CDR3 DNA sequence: TGTGCCAGCAGCCAAGATACAGCCGCGAACACCGGGGAGCTGTTTTTT.

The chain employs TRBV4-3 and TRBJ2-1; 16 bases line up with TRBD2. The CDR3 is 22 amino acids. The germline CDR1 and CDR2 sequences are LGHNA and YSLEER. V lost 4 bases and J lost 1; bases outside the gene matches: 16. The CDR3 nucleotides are TGCGCCAGCAGCCCCACACTACTCAGGCAGGGACTAGCGGGAGGGTCCTACAATGAGCAGTTCTTC. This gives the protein CASSPTLLRQGLAGGSYNEQFF.

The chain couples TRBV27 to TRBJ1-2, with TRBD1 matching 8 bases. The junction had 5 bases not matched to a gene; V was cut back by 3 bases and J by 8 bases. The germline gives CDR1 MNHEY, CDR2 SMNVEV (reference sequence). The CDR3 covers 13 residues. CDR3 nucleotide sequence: TGTGCCAGCAGTTTTTCGGACAGGGCAGGCTACACCTTC. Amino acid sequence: CASSFSDRAGYTF.

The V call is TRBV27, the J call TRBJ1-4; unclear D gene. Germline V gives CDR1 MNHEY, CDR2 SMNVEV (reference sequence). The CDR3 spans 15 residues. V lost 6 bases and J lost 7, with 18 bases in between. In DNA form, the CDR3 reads TGTGCCAGCAGCCCCTCCCGGAGGAACCTTGAAAAACTGTTTTTT. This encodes CASSPSRRNLEKLFF.

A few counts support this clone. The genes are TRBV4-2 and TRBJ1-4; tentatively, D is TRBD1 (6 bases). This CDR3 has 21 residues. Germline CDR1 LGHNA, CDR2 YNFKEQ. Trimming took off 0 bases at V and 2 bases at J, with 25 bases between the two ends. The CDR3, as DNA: TGTGCCAGCAGCCAAGATCGCCTGCTCTCCAGGGGCCAGTCGACTAATGAAAAACTGTTTTTT. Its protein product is CASSQDRLLSRGQSTNEKLFF.

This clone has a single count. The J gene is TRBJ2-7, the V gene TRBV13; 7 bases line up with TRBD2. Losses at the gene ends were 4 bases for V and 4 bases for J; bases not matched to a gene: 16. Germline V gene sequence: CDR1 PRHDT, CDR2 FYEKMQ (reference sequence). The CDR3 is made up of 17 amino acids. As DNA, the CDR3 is TGTGCCAGCAGCTCTATCTCCCCAGCGGCGGGAGTTTACGAGCAGTACTTC. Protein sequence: CASSSISPAAGVYEQYF.

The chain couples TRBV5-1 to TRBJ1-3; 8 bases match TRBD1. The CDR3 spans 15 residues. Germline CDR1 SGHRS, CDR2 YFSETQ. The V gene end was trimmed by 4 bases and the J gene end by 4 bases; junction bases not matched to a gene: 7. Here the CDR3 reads CASSLGTGPGNTIYF. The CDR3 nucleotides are TGCGCCAGCAGCCTGGGGACAGGACCGGGAAACACCATATATTTT.

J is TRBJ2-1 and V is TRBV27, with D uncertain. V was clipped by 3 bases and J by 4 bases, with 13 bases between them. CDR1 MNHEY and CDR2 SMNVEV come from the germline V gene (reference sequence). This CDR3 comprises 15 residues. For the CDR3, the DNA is TGTGCCAGCAGTTTGTCTATACTACGATACAATGAGCAGTTCTTC. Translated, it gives CASSLSILRYNEQFF.

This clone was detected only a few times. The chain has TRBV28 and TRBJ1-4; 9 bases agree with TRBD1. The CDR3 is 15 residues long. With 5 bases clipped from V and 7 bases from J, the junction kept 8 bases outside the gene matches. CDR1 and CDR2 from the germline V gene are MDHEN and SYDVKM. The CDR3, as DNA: TGTGCCAGCAGTCCCAGCCGGGACAGGGTTGAAAAACTGTTTTTT. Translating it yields CASSPSRDRVEKLFF. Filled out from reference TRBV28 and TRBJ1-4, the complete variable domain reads DVKVTQSSRYLVKRTGEKVFLECVQDMDHENMFWYRQDPGLGLRLIYFSYDVKMKEKGDIPEGYSVSREKKERFSLILESASTNQTSMYLCASSPSRDRVEKLFFGSGTQLSVL.

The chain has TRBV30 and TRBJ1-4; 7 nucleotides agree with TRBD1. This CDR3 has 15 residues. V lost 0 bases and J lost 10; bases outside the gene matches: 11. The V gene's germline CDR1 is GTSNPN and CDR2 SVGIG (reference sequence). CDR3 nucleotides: TGTGCCTGGAGTGTACTAAGGACAGGACCTGGAAAACTGTTTTTT. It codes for CAWSVLRTGPGKLFF.

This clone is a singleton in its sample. This CDR3 reads CASTKGQGSIIQYF. CDR3 nucleotide sequence: TGTGCCAGCACCAAAGGGCAGGGAAGCATCATTCAGTACTTC. The chain carries TRBV5-6 and TRBJ2-4, with D tentatively TRBD1 (5 bases). The CDR3 covers 14 residues. Germline V gives CDR1 SGHDT, CDR2 YYEEEE. V was clipped by 6 bases and J by 9 bases, with 19 bases between them.